Below are 12 T cell receptor beta chains sequenced from a single sample in a study of blood T cell repertoires in COVID-19. Assay: immunoSEQ multiplex PCR; the TCRdb copy retains only in-frame clones and omits some. The profile shows 200,000 to 250,000 clones, around 80% of them singletons. Sequencing was done on a sample of peripheral blood. These receptors were obtained from a man in his fifties with active or convalescent COVID-19.

The V and J genes are TRBV2 and TRBJ1-3, with 8 bases identical to TRBD1. This CDR3 region has 14 residues. V gave up 6 bases and J gave up 2 bases; unmatched junction bases: 3. Germline assignment: CDR1 SNHLY and CDR2 FYNNEI. The CDR3 coding sequence is TGTGCCAGCAGGCAACAGGGGGCTGGAAACACCATATATTTT. Amino acids: CASRQQGAGNTIYF.

The V gene is TRBV28, the J gene TRBJ1-2, with D possibly matching TRBD1 (5 bases). Germline values: CDR1 MDHEN, CDR2 SYDVKM. This CDR3 region has 15 residues. The V and J ends lost 5 bases and 4 bases respectively, with 17 bases between them. The CDR3 sequence: CASSPRTPAGYGYTF. CDR3 DNA sequence: TGTGCCAGCAGTCCAAGGACACCTGCTGGCTATGGCTACACCTTC.

The rearrangement joins TRBV29-1 to TRBJ1-2; 9 bases are a match to TRBD1. Looked up from germline, CDR1 is SQVTM and CDR2 is ANQGSEA. The ends lost 3 bases at V and 8 bases at J; junction bases unmatched: 16. This CDR3 contains 16 residues. The CDR3 here is CSVDPDRGLKVKGYTF. The DNA for the CDR3 is TGCAGCGTTGACCCGGACAGGGGCCTTAAGGTGAAAGGCTACACCTTC. Filled out from reference TRBV29-1 and TRBJ1-2, the complete variable domain reads SAVISQKPSRDICQRGTSLTIQCQVDSQVTMMFWYRQQPGQSLTLIATANQGSEATYESGFVIDKFPISRPNLTFSTLTVSNMSPEDSSIYLCSVDPDRGLKVKGYTFGSGTRLTVV.

The chain links TRBV9 to TRBJ2-3, with TRBD1 identical over 10 bases. Germline CDR1 is SGDLS and CDR2 is YYNGEE. CDR3 length: 15 amino acids. The ends lost 4 bases at V and 6 bases at J; junction bases unmatched: 8. The CDR3 nucleotides are TGTGCCAGCAGCCCACGACAGGGGGCCGGCGATACGCAGTATTTT. This encodes CASSPRQGAGDTQYF.

The chain couples TRBV2 to TRBJ2-3, with 12 bases lining up with TRBD2. Germline loops: CDR1 SNHLY, CDR2 FYNNEI. There are 16 residues in the CDR3. V lost 3 bases and J lost 7; bases outside the gene matches: 8. The CDR3 here is CASSDSTSGRVNTQYF. CDR3 DNA sequence: TGTGCCAGCAGTGATTCGACTAGCGGGAGAGTAAATACGCAGTATTTT.

The genes are TRBV10-2 and TRBJ1-6; D is uncertain. Germline V gives CDR1 WSHSY, CDR2 SAAADI. V lost 4 bases and J 8 bases, leaving 9 bases between the germline ends. The length of the CDR3 is 13 residues. CDR3 nucleotides: TGCGCCAGCAGTGGGAGAATCGATTCACCCCTCCACTTT. Translating it yields CASSGRIDSPLHF.

This sequence joins TRBV19 and TRBJ2-5; 12 positions agree with TRBD2. Germline V gene lookup returns CDR1 LNHDA and CDR2 SQIVND (reference sequence). Losses at the gene ends were 4 bases for V and 4 bases for J; bases not matched to a gene: 4. CDR3 size: 15 residues. In nucleotides, the CDR3 is TGTGCCAGTAGTAAGACTAGCGGGAGAGGAGAGACCCAGTACTTC. Translation: CASSKTSGRGETQYF.

The chain is built from TRBV28 and TRBJ2-7; TRBD1 matches at 10 bases. Germline lookup yields CDR1 MDHEN and CDR2 SYDVKM. The ends lost 5 bases at V and 6 bases at J; junction bases unmatched: 7. This CDR3 has 14 amino acids. As DNA, the CDR3 is TGTGCCAGCAGTGACGGACAGGGGGTGGCCGAGCAGTACTTC. Amino acid sequence: CASSDGQGVAEQYF.

V usage is TRBV14 and J usage is TRBJ2-7, with 7 bases matching TRBD1. Unmatched junction bases numbered 4, after V lost 2 bases and J lost 3 bases. Per the germline V gene, CDR1 is SGHDN and CDR2 is FVKESK. This CDR3 is built from 14 residues. DNA for the CDR3: TGTGCCAGCAGCCAATACAGGGGTAGCTACGAGCAGTACTTC. This translates into CASSQYRGSYEQYF.

V usage is TRBV3-1 (or the pseudogene TRBV3-2) and J usage is TRBJ2-1, with no clear D. This CDR3 contains 12 residues. V shed 4 bases and J shed 8 bases, with 9 bases lying between them. Germline-derived CDR1 and CDR2 are LGHDT and YNNKEL (reference sequence). The CDR3 is CASSRRRDEQFF. The CDR3 DNA reads as TGTGCCAGCAGCCGACGGAGAGATGAGCAGTTCTTC.

This clone was observed a single time. J is TRBJ2-3 and V is TRBV5-1; TRBD1 matches at 9 bases. In germline, CDR1 is SGHRS, CDR2 YFSETQ. The length of the CDR3 is 14 residues. V trimming: 6 bases; J trimming: 6 bases; junction bases outside the gene matches: 8. The CDR3 nucleotides read TGCGCCAGCACCACCGGGACAGGGAGGGATACGCAGTATTTT. Its protein is CASTTGTGRDTQYF.

This clone was found many times. The gene calls are TRBV6-2 or TRBV6-3 and TRBJ1-1; D might be TRBD1 (6 bases). The CDR3 spans 17 residues. V lost 4 bases, J lost 0 bases, and 18 bases lay in between. Germline lookup yields CDR1 MNHEY and CDR2 SVGEGT. CDR3 in amino acids: CASSSRDRIEMNTEAFF. CDR3 nucleotides: TGTGCCAGCAGTTCCCGAGACAGGATAGAGATGAACACTGAAGCTTTCTTT.